One sample yielded the 29 T cell receptor beta chains listed below, sequenced in a study of CD4 and CD8 cells across lung adenocarcinoma regions. TCRdb re-derived calls from the PCR reads in MiXCR, one entry per CDR3 protein. Among more than 15,000 distinct CDR3 sequences listed, 46% were seen once. The sequencing sample was made of CD4+ T cells from the margin of a lung tumor. These receptors were collected from a male donor with lung adenocarcinoma. The CD4 and CD8 labels of this study may be unreliable.

The chain is built from TRBV7-8 and TRBJ2-5; TRBD2 matches at 9 bases. The DNA end favors TRBJ2-7, so the J call may be wrong. The CDR3 sequence is 17 residues long. The germline V gene has CDR1 SGHVS and CDR2 FQNEAQ. The CDR3 region is CASSLYGREGLGNEQYF. As DNA, the CDR3 is TGTGCCAGCAGCCTTTATGGGCGGGAGGGCCTCGGGAACGAGCAGTACTTC.

This clonotype was found many times. V is TRBV6-1 and J is TRBJ2-6; D is unresolved. CDR3 length: 16 amino acids. Germline V gene data show CDR1 as MNHNS and CDR2 as SASEGT. V was pared by 8 bases and J by 0 bases, with 14 bases between. The CDR3, as DNA: TGTGCCAGCCAGAAGGGCTCGGACTCTGGGGCCAACGTCCTGACTTTC. Residues: CASQKGSDSGANVLTF.

The chain combines TRBV6-1 with TRBJ2-1; 8 nucleotides line up with TRBD1. The germline V gene has CDR1 MNHNS and CDR2 SASEGT. The V segment lost 6 bases and the J segment 6 bases; nucleotides outside the gene matches: 10. The CDR3 spans 15 residues. CDR3 protein: CASSPPGGLTNEQFF. For the CDR3, the DNA is TGTGCCAGCAGCCCCCCAGGGGGCCTCACCAATGAGCAGTTCTTC.

The chain recombines TRBV6-1 with TRBJ2-3; D unclear. Germline assignment: CDR1 MNHNS and CDR2 SASEGT. V lost 4 bases to trimming and J lost 4 bases, with 12 bases between them. The CDR3 consists of 14 residues. CDR3: CASSVSSGPDTQYF. The CDR3 nucleotides read TGTGCCAGCAGTGTGAGTAGTGGCCCAGATACGCAGTATTTT.

This chain connects TRBV10-2 to TRBJ2-5; 8 nucleotides agree with TRBD1. The J call could be wrong; TRBJ2-7 is a better fit for the DNA end. Germline V gene lookup returns CDR1 WSHSY and CDR2 SAAADI. The CDR3 runs to 15 residues. CDR3 DNA sequence: TGCGCCAGCAGTCTGCCCCTACAGGGGGGCCACGAGCAGTACTTC. Protein: CASSLPLQGGHEQYF.

The chain recombines TRBV18 with TRBJ1-5; D is uncertain. From germline, CDR1 is KGHSH and CDR2 LQKENI. The CDR3 extends over 14 amino acids. Trimming removed 6 bases at V and 6 bases at J, with 15 bases between. The DNA for the CDR3 is TGTGCCAGCTCGCTAAACGAAAAAACTCAGCCCCAGCATTTT. It yields the protein CASSLNEKTQPQHF. Supplemented by reference TRBV18 and TRBJ1-5, the full variable domain reads NAGVMQNPRHLVRRRGQEARLRCSPMKGHSHVYWYRQLPEEGLKFMVYLQKENIIDESGMPKERFSAEFPKEGPSILRIQQVVRGDSAAYFCASSLNEKTQPQHFGDGTRLSIL.

The chain joins TRBV10-2 to TRBJ2-4, with D hard to call. The CDR3 is made up of 14 amino acids. Germline V gene sequence: CDR1 WSHSY, CDR2 SAAADI. Deletions cut 6 bases from V and 8 bases from J, with 17 bases between. As DNA, the CDR3 is TGCGCCAGCAGCCGGCTGGCAGCCGAAGACATTCAGTACTTC. Protein: CASSRLAAEDIQYF.

This clonotype was observed at least ten times. The rearrangement joins TRBV25-1 to TRBJ2-5, with D maybe TRBD2 (5 bases). V lost 3 bases and J 5 bases, leaving 16 bases between the germline ends. The germline V gene has CDR1 MGHDK and CDR2 SYGVNS. The CDR3 extends over 15 amino acids. CDR3 sequence: CASSDGITRRETQYF. In DNA, the CDR3 is TGTGCCAGCAGTGACGGGATAACAAGAAGGGAGACCCAGTACTTC.

The gene calls are TRBV18 and TRBJ2-6; D call uncertain. V lost 0 bases to trimming and J lost 4 bases, with 7 bases between them. CDR3 length equals 15 residues. Germline lookup yields CDR1 KGHSH and CDR2 LQKENI. DNA of the CDR3: TGTGCCAGCTCACCACCACATGCCGGGGCCAACGTCCTGACTTTC. Translating it yields CASSPPHAGANVLTF.

To note about this clonotype: At one of its ends the junction is not consistent with the germline gene, which may arise from a read error. The J gene is TRBJ2-4, the V gene TRBV10-2; D gene uncertain. CDR3 length: 14 residues. Per germline, CDR1 WSHSY and CDR2 SAAADI. This CDR3 reads CGVSALWAKNMQYF. The CDR3 DNA reads TGCGGCGTCTCGGCACTGTGGGCCAAAAACATGCAGTACTTC.

The chain combines TRBV7-2 with TRBJ2-1; 13 nucleotides match TRBD2. V lost 1 base and J lost 10; bases outside the gene matches: 7. Germline values: CDR1 SGHTA, CDR2 FQGNSA. This CDR3 region has 16 residues. CDR3 region: CASSLVGLAGYSEQFF. The CDR3 DNA is TGTGCCAGCAGCTTAGTGGGACTAGCGGGATATTCGGAGCAGTTCTTC.

This clonotype was found many times. V gene TRBV14 combines with J gene TRBJ2-3, with D perhaps matching TRBD2 (5 bases). V lost 4 bases, J lost 2 bases, and 10 bases lay in between. Germline assignment: CDR1 SGHDN and CDR2 FVKESK. This CDR3 contains 14 residues. The CDR3 reads CASSPAGLTDTQYF. As DNA, the CDR3 is TGTGCCAGCAGCCCCGCGGGTCTCACAGATACGCAGTATTTT.

The chain has TRBV27 and TRBJ2-5; D remains unclear. V was pared by 4 bases and J by 7 bases, with 7 bases between. This CDR3 has 11 residues. Germline V gene data show CDR1 as MNHEY and CDR2 as SMNVEV (reference sequence). The CDR3 here is CASSSGWTQYF. The CDR3 bases are TGTGCCAGCAGTTCCGGGTGGACCCAGTACTTC.

This clonotype was counted a few times. This chain uses TRBV3-1 with TRBJ1-1; TRBD1 matches at 10 bases. The V gene's germline CDR1 is LGHDT and CDR2 YNNKEL (reference sequence). The CDR3 has 16 amino acids. V trimming: 4 bases; J trimming: 5 bases; junction bases outside the gene matches: 10. This CDR3 reads CASSPGTGATYTEAFF. The CDR3 nucleotides read TGTGCCAGCAGCCCTGGGACAGGGGCTACGTATACTGAAGCTTTCTTT. The full variable domain, with the rest looked up from reference TRBV3-1 and TRBJ1-1, is DTAVSQTPKYLVTQMGNDKSIKCEQNLGHDTMYWYKQDSKKFLKIMFSYNNKELIINETVPNRFSPKSPDKAHLNLHINSLELGDSAVYFCASSPGTGATYTEAFFGQGTRLTVV.

This clonotype was detected a few times. The J gene is TRBJ2-1, the V gene TRBV6-1, with 10 bases that match TRBD2. Germline assignment: CDR1 MNHNS and CDR2 SASEGT. The trim removed 4 bases at V and 9 bases at J, leaving 18 bases unmatched. This CDR3 is built from 18 residues. For the CDR3, the DNA is TGTGCCAGCAGTGTTTCCAGGGGTCTCCCGGGACTAGCGTTTGAGCAGTTCTTC. It yields the protein CASSVSRGLPGLAFEQFF.

This clonotype occurred many times. In nucleotides, the CDR3 is TGTGCCAGCAGTTTAAGTAGAGGGGATGGCTACACCTTC. Its protein product is CASSLSRGDGYTF. The chain combines TRBV27 with TRBJ1-2; possibly TRBD1 for D (5 bases). The CDR3 consists of 13 residues. CDR1 MNHEY and CDR2 SMNVEV come from the germline V gene (reference sequence). Trimming pared 2 bases from V and 6 bases from J, leaving 10 bases between.

This chain joins TRBV20-1 and TRBJ2-1; the D is unclear. V was clipped by 3 bases and J by 2 bases, with 8 bases between them. CDR1 DFQATT and CDR2 SNEGSKA come from the germline V gene (reference sequence). The CDR3 contains 13 residues. In DNA, the CDR3 is TGCAGTGCTAGGGGCCCGGCCTACAATGAGCAGTTCTTC. Its protein product is CSARGPAYNEQFF.

The table lists this clonotype with many counts. The chain is built from TRBV10-3 and TRBJ2-1; 11 bases agree with TRBD2. The CDR3 loop spans 14 amino acids. The germline CDR1 and CDR2 sequences are ENHRY and SYGVKD. Trimming removed 11 bases from V and 7 bases from J; junction bases left unmatched: 10. CDR3 bases: TGTGCCTCCTCGGGACTAGCGGACGGGAATGAGCAGTTCTTC. It specifies CASSGLADGNEQFF.

This sequence joins TRBV3-1 and TRBJ2-1, with TRBD2 identical over 8 bases. The CDR3 is 17 amino acids. The V segment lost 1 base and the J segment 0 bases; nucleotides outside the gene matches: 5. The germline V gene has CDR1 LGHDT and CDR2 YNNKEL (reference sequence). In nucleotides, the CDR3 is TGTGCCAGCAGCCAAGGAACTAGCGGAGGCTCCTACAATGAGCAGTTCTTC. It translates to CASSQGTSGGSYNEQFF.

This clonotype was found many times. The chain carries TRBV28 and TRBJ1-2; D unclear. V was clipped by 5 bases and J by 6 bases, with 16 bases between them. Germline lookup yields CDR1 MDHEN and CDR2 SYDVKM. The CDR3 is made up of 14 amino acids. CDR3: CASSTLPLMDGYTF. CDR3 sequence (DNA): TGTGCCAGCAGTACACTCCCGCTCATGGATGGCTACACCTTC.

The chain recombines TRBV10-2 with TRBJ2-3; D might be TRBD1 or TRBD2, each matching 5 bases. CDR3 length equals 16 residues. Germline CDR1 is WSHSY and CDR2 is SAAADI. V was cut by 4 bases and J by 5 bases, with 19 bases left in between. The CDR3 sequence is CASSASGRRAKDTQYF. In nucleotides, the CDR3 is TGCGCCAGCAGTGCATCGGGGCGGCGAGCCAAAGATACGCAGTATTTT.

This clonotype is classed as medium-sized (0.01 to 0.1%). The DNA of the CDR3 is TGTGCCAGCAGTTACTCGGGAGGGCTAGCGGGAGAGACCCAGTACTTC. Encoded protein: CASSYSGGLAGETQYF. This sequence joins TRBV6-5 and TRBJ2-5, with TRBD2 identical over 8 bases. The CDR3 runs 16 residues. V was clipped by 0 bases and J by 4 bases; unmatched bases: 7. The germline CDR1 and CDR2 sequences are MNHEY and SVGAGI.

This clonotype was picked up many times. The chain employs TRBV6-2 or TRBV6-3 and TRBJ2-1; possibly TRBD1 or TRBD2 for D (5 bases each). The end of the DNA aligns better with TRBJ2-5, so the J call may be wrong. Germline V gives CDR1 MNHEY, CDR2 SVGEGT. There are 12 residues in the CDR3. The CDR3 DNA reads as TGTGCCAGCAGACACTGGGGGGAGACCCAGTACTTC. As protein: CASRHWGETQYF.

The sample holds many counts of this clonotype. V gene TRBV10-2 combines with J gene TRBJ2-2; no clear D gene. V shed 6 bases and J shed 3 bases, with 2 bases lying between them. The CDR3 is 11 amino acids. Germline CDR1 is WSHSY and CDR2 is SAAADI. CDR3 amino acids: CASRHTGELFF. CDR3 nucleotides: TGCGCCAGCAGACACACCGGGGAGCTGTTTTTT.

The count of this clonotype is one. The V gene is TRBV23-1, the J gene TRBJ2-7; tentatively, D is TRBD1 or TRBD2 (5 bases each). TRBV23-1 is sorted into the ORF group, with uncertain function. Trimming shortened V by 7 bases and J by 6 bases, and 16 bases separated the two germline ends. CDR3 length equals 13 residues. In DNA, the CDR3 is TGCGCCAGCACTTATCAGGGAGTAAGCGAGCAGTACTTC. Amino acid sequence: CASTYQGVSEQYF.

This clonotype was seen ten or more times. The V gene is TRBV10-3, the J gene TRBJ2-3, with 10 positions matching TRBD2. The length of the CDR3 is 15 residues. Trimming took 2 bases from V and 6 from J; bases not matched to a gene: 5. CDR1 is ENHRY, CDR2 SYGVKD, per germline. In nucleotides, the CDR3 is TGTGCCATCAGTGAGCTAGCGGGAGAGGGTGATACGCAGTATTTT. It translates to CAISELAGEGDTQYF.

There are many counts of this clonotype. The chain couples TRBV6-1 to TRBJ2-5, with TRBD1 matching 9 bases. The DNA end is a closer match to TRBJ2-7, so the J assignment may be wrong. The CDR3 totals 13 residues. Germline-derived CDR1 and CDR2 are MNHNS and SASEGT. The CDR3 sequence is CASSRDRVYEQYF. The CDR3 DNA reads as TGTGCCAGCAGCCGGGACAGGGTCTACGAGCAGTACTTC.

In the case of this clonotype: Relative to the germline gene, one junction end is altered; a read error may explain this. This chain links TRBV6-1 with TRBJ2-5; D may correspond to TRBD1 or TRBD2 (5 bases each). In germline, CDR1 is MNHNS, CDR2 SASEGT. The CDR3 totals 18 residues. The CDR3 loop reads CASSVRDRGPFEEDTQYF. As DNA, the CDR3 is TGTGCCAGCAGTGTCCGGGACCGTGGGCCCTTTGAGGAAGATACCCAGTATTTC.

Comment on this clonotype: One end of the junction fails to match germline, which may point to a read error. The chain joins TRBV10-2 to TRBJ2-3, with D tentatively TRBD1 or TRBD2 (5 bases each). The CDR3 loop spans 14 amino acids. Germline V CDR1 and CDR2: WSHSY, SAAADI. CDR3 region: CAGSGVGDQDTQYF. The CDR3 nucleotides read TGCGCGGGGAGTGGAGTAGGGGACCAAGATACGCAGTACTTT.